This TCR beta chain was identified during a study of blood T cell repertoires in COVID-19. Study information: The United States, Italy and Spain provided the acute and convalescent COVID-19 samples.

Clones were read by immunoSEQ multiplex PCR, and TCRdb kept only the in-frame ones, dropping some. The data show around 210,000 clones, 70% to 85% seen once. The sample comprised peripheral blood. This clonotype was sampled from a human donor in a cohort sampled during active COVID-19.

CDR3 loop: CASSWGGSDTQYF. CDR3 in DNA: TGTGCCAGCAGCTGGGGGGGCTCAGATACGCAGTATTTT. The chain recombines TRBV7-9 with TRBJ2-3; D might be TRBD2 (7 bases). V lost 4 bases and J lost 4, with 9 bases in between. This CDR3 comprises 13 residues. Germline V lookup: CDR1 SEHNR, CDR2 FQNEAQ (reference sequence).